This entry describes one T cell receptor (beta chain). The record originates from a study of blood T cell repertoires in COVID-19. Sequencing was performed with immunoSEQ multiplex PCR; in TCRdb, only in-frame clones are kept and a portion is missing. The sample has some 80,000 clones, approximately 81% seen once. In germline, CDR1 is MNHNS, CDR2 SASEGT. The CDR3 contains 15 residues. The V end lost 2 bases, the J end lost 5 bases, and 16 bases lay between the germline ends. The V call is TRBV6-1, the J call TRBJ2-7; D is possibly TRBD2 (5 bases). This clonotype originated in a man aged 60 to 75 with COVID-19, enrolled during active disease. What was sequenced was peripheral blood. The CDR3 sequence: CASSELVRGRDEQYF. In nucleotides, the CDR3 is TGTGCCAGCAGTGAATTGGTACGGGGAAGGGACGAGCAGTACTTC.